What follows are 27 T cell receptor beta chains derived from one specimen sequenced in a study of blood T cell repertoires in COVID-19. Sequenced by immunoSEQ multiplex PCR; TCRdb stores in-frame clones only, minus some. Of roughly 200,000 clones in the sample, around 79% are singletons; the top ten hold approximately 5.9%. Sequenced: peripheral blood. Receptors were obtained from a woman in her 40s with COVID-19, enrolled during active disease.

V gene TRBV7-9 combines with J gene TRBJ2-7; possibly TRBD1 for D (5 bases). CDR1 and CDR2 (germline): SEHNR, FQNEAQ (reference sequence). The V and J ends lost 2 bases and 0 bases respectively, with 11 bases between them. The CDR3 is 15 amino acids. The CDR3 DNA sequence: TGTGCCAGCAGCTTACGGCAGGACAACTCCTACGAGCAGTACTTC. This codes for CASSLRQDNSYEQYF. Combining the CDR3 with reference TRBV7-9 and TRBJ2-7 gives the whole variable domain DTGVSQNPRHKITKRGQNVTFRCDPISEHNRLYWYRQTLGQGPEFLTYFQNEAQLEKSRLLSDRFSAERPKGSFSTLEIQRTEQGDSAMYLCASSLRQDNSYEQYFGPGTRLTVT.

J is TRBJ2-4 and V is TRBV23-1; unclear D gene. TRBV23-1 is an ORF; its function is uncertain. The CDR3 consists of 13 residues. V lost 7 bases and J lost 0, with 7 bases in between. The CDR3 DNA sequence: TGCGCCAGCATACAGATAGCCAAAAACATTCAGTACTTC. Translated: CASIQIAKNIQYF.

The rearrangement joins TRBV4-1 to TRBJ2-1, with D possibly matching TRBD1 (6 bases). This CDR3 is 13 amino acids long. Germline CDR1 reads MGHRA; CDR2 reads YSYEKL. The V gene lost 7 bases and the J gene lost 6 bases, with 13 bases spanning the gap. This CDR3 reads CASNTDSGNEQFF. For the CDR3, the DNA is TGCGCCAGCAATACGGACAGCGGCAATGAGCAGTTCTTC.

This clone was counted ten times or more. The chain links TRBV6-6 to TRBJ1-2; D is possibly TRBD1 (6 bases). The germline V gene encodes CDR1 MNHNY and CDR2 SVGAGI (reference sequence). The CDR3 is 14 residues long. V was shortened by 6 bases and J by 2 bases, with 13 bases between the two germline ends. CDR3 DNA sequence: TGTGCCAGCAGCCTCGGGGGGCGGAACTATGGCTACACCTTC. This translates into CASSLGGRNYGYTF.

In its sample, this clone was seen a few times. The sample contains more than one DNA sequence encoding this CDR3. The rearrangement links TRBV3-1 (or the pseudogene TRBV3-2) to TRBJ1-1; D ambiguous. Trimming stripped 1 base from V and 7 bases from J, with 4 bases between. Germline assignment: CDR1 LGHDT and CDR2 YNNKEL (reference sequence). This CDR3 contains 11 residues. The CDR3 protein is CASSQGVEAFF. In DNA form, the CDR3 reads TGTGCCAGCAGCCAAGGAGTTGAAGCTTTCTTT.

The rearrangement joins TRBV2 to TRBJ2-4; maybe TRBD1 (6 bases). CDR3 length: 19 amino acids. V lost 2 bases to trimming and J lost 4 bases, with 24 bases between them. The germline V gene has CDR1 SNHLY and CDR2 FYNNEI. This CDR3 is CASSESIRDTTTKKNIQYF. The CDR3 DNA reads as TGTGCCAGCAGTGAATCGATCAGGGACACAACGACGAAAAAAAACATTCAGTACTTC. Full variable domain (rest looked up from reference TRBV2 and TRBJ2-4): EPEVTQTPSHQVTQMGQEVILRCVPISNHLYFYWYRQILGQKVEFLVSFYNNEISEKSEIFDDQFSVERPDGSNFTLKIRSTKLEDSAMYFCASSESIRDTTTKKNIQYFGAGTRLSVL.

The rearrangement joins TRBV19 to TRBJ2-1, with TRBD1 identical over 8 bases. J gave up 7 bases and V 6 bases, and 20 bases lay outside the gene matches. This CDR3 is built from 18 residues. From germline, CDR1 is LNHDA and CDR2 SQIVND (reference sequence). The CDR3 nucleotides read TGTGCCAGTAGACCAAACCCACTTCAGGGGGCCTTTTTGAATGAGCAGTTCTTC. Protein: CASRPNPLQGAFLNEQFF. The variable domain in full, with the rest retrieved from reference TRBV19 and TRBJ2-1, is DGGITQSPKYLFRKEGQNVTLSCEQNLNHDAMYWYRQDPGQGLRLIYYSQIVNDFQKGDIAEGYSVSREKKESFPLTVTSAQKNPTAFYLCASRPNPLQGAFLNEQFFGPGTRLTVL.

This clone was seen a few times. The chain carries TRBV11-2 and TRBJ1-1; 7 bases map to TRBD1. The germline CDR1 and CDR2 sequences are SGHAT and FQNNGV. After removal of 6 bases from V and 3 bases from J, the junction contained 7 bases not matched to a gene. The CDR3 is made up of 14 amino acids. In DNA, the CDR3 is TGTGCCAGCAGTATACAGGGGATTTACACTGAAGCTTTCTTT. It yields the protein CASSIQGIYTEAFF.

The CDR3, as DNA: TGTGCCAGCAGCCCGGGACAGGGGGGTTACGAGCAGTACTTC. It yields the protein CASSPGQGGYEQYF. V is TRBV3-1 (or the pseudogene TRBV3-2) and J is TRBJ2-7, with 11 bases fitting TRBD1. CDR1 and CDR2 (germline): LGHDT, YNNKEL (reference sequence). There are 14 residues in the CDR3. V trimming: 4 bases; J trimming: 4 bases; junction bases outside the gene matches: 3.

The rearrangement joins TRBV30 to TRBJ1-1; no reliable D call. V lost 1 base to trimming and J lost 1 base, with 13 bases between them. Germline CDR1 reads GTSNPN; CDR2 reads SVGIG (reference sequence). This CDR3 has 15 amino acids. The CDR3: CAWSAEGERNTEAFF. CDR3 bases: TGTGCCTGGAGTGCGGAGGGCGAGCGGAACACTGAAGCTTTCTTT.

The chain employs TRBV7-3 and TRBJ1-3, with D hard to call. CDR3 length: 13 amino acids. Trimming removed 0 bases from V and 9 bases from J, with 9 bases in between. CDR1 is SGHTA and CDR2 is FQGTGA in the germline V gene. As DNA, the CDR3 is TGTGCCAGCAGCTTAACCCCCGGCGGCACCATATATTTT. It translates to CASSLTPGGTIYF.

V and J are TRBV18 and TRBJ1-1; D uncertain. Deletions cut 0 bases from V and 1 base from J, with 6 bases between. CDR1 and CDR2 from the germline V gene are KGHSH and LQKENI. The CDR3 runs to 14 residues. The CDR3 bases are TGTGCCAGCTCACCACCACTTGAGAACACTGAAGCTTTCTTT. It specifies CASSPPLENTEAFF.

The genes are TRBV27 and TRBJ2-5; TRBD2 matches at 12 bases. Germline V gene data show CDR1 as MNHEY and CDR2 as SMNVEV (reference sequence). The CDR3 is 17 amino acids. The V segment lost 6 bases and the J segment 5 bases; nucleotides outside the gene matches: 13. The CDR3 DNA is TGTGCCAGCAGCCGGCGACTAGCGGGAGCCGCCAGGGAGACCCAGTACTTC. Its translation: CASSRRLAGAARETQYF.

This clone was recorded a few times. The V gene is TRBV2, the J gene TRBJ1-2; 8 positions agree with TRBD1. Germline CDR1 and CDR2: SNHLY and FYNNEI. Unmatched junction bases numbered 10, after V lost 11 bases and J lost 8 bases. This CDR3 is built from 12 residues. The CDR3 nucleotides read TGTGCCGAACTAGACAGGGGCCGGGGCTACACCTTC. Amino acid sequence: CAELDRGRGYTF.

The chain has TRBV19 and TRBJ2-2, with D possibly TRBD2 on 5 matching bases. Trimming took 6 bases from V and 3 from J, leaving 20 bases between them. CDR1 LNHDA and CDR2 SQIVND come from the germline V gene (reference sequence). The CDR3 totals 17 residues. CDR3 residues: CASSSSPWQEDTGELFF. The DNA of the CDR3 is TGTGCCAGTAGCTCCAGTCCGTGGCAGGAGGACACCGGGGAGCTGTTTTTT. Variable domain in full (rest from reference TRBV19 and TRBJ2-2): DGGITQSPKYLFRKEGQNVTLSCEQNLNHDAMYWYRQDPGQGLRLIYYSQIVNDFQKGDIAEGYSVSREKKESFPLTVTSAQKNPTAFYLCASSSSPWQEDTGELFFGEGSRLTVL.

The chain is built from TRBV7-7 and TRBJ2-1; D not resolved. This CDR3 has 15 amino acids. Trimming took 1 base from V and 0 from J, leaving 7 bases between them. Germline V gene data show CDR1 as SSHAT and CDR2 as FNYEAQ (reference sequence). The CDR3 sequence is CASSLVSSSYNEQFF. The CDR3 nucleotides read TGTGCCAGCAGCTTAGTATCGAGCTCCTACAATGAGCAGTTCTTC.

The chain employs TRBV5-5 and TRBJ2-3; weak D call: TRBD2 (6 bases). Germline V gives CDR1 SGHKS, CDR2 YYEKEE (reference sequence). The CDR3 is made up of 16 amino acids. V lost 0 bases and J lost 1, with 12 bases in between. CDR3 sequence reads: CASSLARDSGTDTQYF. Written as DNA, the CDR3 is TGTGCCAGCAGCTTGGCCAGGGACTCGGGCACAGATACGCAGTATTTT.

V gene TRBV27 combines with J gene TRBJ1-4; weak D call: TRBD1 (6 bases). The CDR3 sequence is 18 residues long. V lost 2 bases and J lost 8, with 24 bases in between. Germline CDR1 reads MNHEY; CDR2 reads SMNVEV (reference sequence). The CDR3 loop is CASSLLSRGAGVKEKLFF. CDR3 in DNA: TGTGCCAGCAGTTTACTTTCACGGGGGGCAGGGGTGAAAGAAAAACTGTTTTTT.

J is TRBJ1-4 and V is TRBV6-6; the match to TRBD1 covers 9 bases. V shed 6 bases, J shed 7 bases, and the junction held 9 bases outside the gene matches. The CDR3 covers 15 residues. The germline V gene encodes CDR1 MNHNY and CDR2 SVGAGI (reference sequence). The CDR3 nucleotides are TGTGCCAGCAGGGGGACAGGGTCTGAGCGTGAAAAACTGTTTTTT. This sequence encodes CASRGTGSEREKLFF.

Regarding this clone: In the same sample, other DNA sequences code for this CDR3. The V gene is TRBV3-1 (or the pseudogene TRBV3-2), the J gene TRBJ2-2, with D perhaps matching TRBD2 (7 bases). The CDR3 runs to 14 residues. Germline CDR1 LGHDT, CDR2 YNNKEL (reference sequence). Trimming removed 3 bases from V and 9 bases from J, with 14 bases in between. The CDR3 loop reads CASSQAGGGRELFF. CDR3 nucleotides: TGTGCCAGCAGCCAGGCGGGCGGGGGCAGGGAGCTGTTTTTT.

V is TRBV10-2 and J is TRBJ2-7, with a weak D call TRBD1 (5 bases). Between the trimmed V and J ends, which lost 6 bases and 6 bases, there was a span of 12 bases. Germline lookup yields CDR1 WSHSY and CDR2 SAAADI. The CDR3 contains 12 residues. The CDR3 nucleotides are TGCGCCAGCAGGCTACAGGTCGGCGAGCAGTACTTC. Translated, it gives CASRLQVGEQYF.

The chain joins TRBV9 to TRBJ1-3; D uncertain. The germline gives CDR1 SGDLS, CDR2 YYNGEE. The CDR3 sequence is 15 residues long. V dropped 0 bases and J dropped 0 bases, with 7 bases sitting between them. The CDR3, as DNA: TGTGCCAGCAGCGTAGGACAAAACTCTGGAAACACCATATATTTT. Its protein product is CASSVGQNSGNTIYF.

This clone turned up a few times. This rearrangement joins TRBV7-2 to TRBJ1-5; D is unresolved. CDR1 and CDR2 (germline): SGHTA, FQGNSA. The CDR3 has 16 amino acids. V was cut by 5 bases and J by 0 bases, with 14 bases left in between. CDR3 DNA sequence: TGTGCCAGCAGCCCTTCGAGTAGTTATAGCAATCAGCCCCAGCATTTT. This gives the protein CASSPSSSYSNQPQHF.

This clone was counted between two and nine times. This sequence joins TRBV11-2 and TRBJ1-4; D gene unclear. CDR3 length: 13 amino acids. Trimming removed 2 bases at V and 7 bases at J, with 8 bases between. Germline V CDR1 and CDR2: SGHAT, FQNNGV. The DNA of the CDR3 is TGTGCCAGCAGCTTAAGTGGGAGTGAAAAACTGTTTTTT. Its protein product is CASSLSGSEKLFF.

This rearrangement joins TRBV5-1 to TRBJ2-5, with D maybe TRBD2 (5 bases). Trimming cost V 4 bases and J 7 bases, with 17 bases left between them. The germline V gene encodes CDR1 SGHRS and CDR2 YFSETQ. The CDR3 has 14 amino acids. For the CDR3, the DNA is TGCGCCAGCAGCCGCCCGGACGGACTCTGGACCCAGTACTTC. Protein: CASSRPDGLWTQYF.

The chain has TRBV6-4 and TRBJ2-2, with 8 bases that match TRBD1. The V gene's germline CDR1 is MRHNA and CDR2 SNTAGT. Unmatched junction bases numbered 15, after V lost 6 bases and J lost 0 bases. The length of the CDR3 is 19 residues. CDR3 nucleotide sequence: TGTGCCAGCAGACCTCACCCATATACAGGGGGATCGAACACCGGGGAGCTGTTTTTT. As protein: CASRPHPYTGGSNTGELFF.

The rearrangement joins TRBV2 to TRBJ2-7; D may be TRBD1 (6 bases). The CDR3 length is 14 residues. Trimming removed 6 bases from V and 0 bases from J, with 12 bases in between. Germline V CDR1 and CDR2: SNHLY, FYNNEI. The CDR3 is CASRWTATSYEQYF. The CDR3 DNA reads TGTGCCAGCAGGTGGACAGCGACCTCCTACGAGCAGTACTTC.